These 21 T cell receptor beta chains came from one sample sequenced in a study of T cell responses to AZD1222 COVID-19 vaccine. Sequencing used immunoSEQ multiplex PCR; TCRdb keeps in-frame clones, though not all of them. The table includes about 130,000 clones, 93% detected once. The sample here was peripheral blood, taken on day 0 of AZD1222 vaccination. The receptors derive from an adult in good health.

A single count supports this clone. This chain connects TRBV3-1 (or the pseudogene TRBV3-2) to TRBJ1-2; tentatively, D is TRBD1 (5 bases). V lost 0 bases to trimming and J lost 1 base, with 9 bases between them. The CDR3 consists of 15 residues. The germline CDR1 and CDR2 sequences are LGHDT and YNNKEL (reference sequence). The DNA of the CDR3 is TGTGCCAGCAGCCAAGATGCCAGGGTTAACTATGGCTACACCTTC. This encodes CASSQDARVNYGYTF.

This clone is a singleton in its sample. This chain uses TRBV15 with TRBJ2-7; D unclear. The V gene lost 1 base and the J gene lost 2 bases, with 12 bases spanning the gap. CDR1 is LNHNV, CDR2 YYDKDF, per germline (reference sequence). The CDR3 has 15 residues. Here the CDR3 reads CATSRGGVSPYEQYF. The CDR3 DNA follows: TGTGCCACCAGCAGAGGTGGGGTATCCCCCTACGAGCAGTACTTC.

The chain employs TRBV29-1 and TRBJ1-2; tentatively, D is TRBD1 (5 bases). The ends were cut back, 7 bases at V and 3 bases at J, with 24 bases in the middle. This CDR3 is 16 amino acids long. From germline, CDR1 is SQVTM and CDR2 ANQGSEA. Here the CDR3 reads CSAFGAGKDGDYGYTF. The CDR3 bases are TGCAGCGCCTTTGGCGCAGGGAAAGATGGAGACTATGGCTACACCTTC.

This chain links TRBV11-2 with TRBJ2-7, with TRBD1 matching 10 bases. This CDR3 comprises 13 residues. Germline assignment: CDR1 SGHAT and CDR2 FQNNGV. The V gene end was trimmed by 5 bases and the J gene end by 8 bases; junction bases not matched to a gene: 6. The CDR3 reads CASSPSDRGQQYF. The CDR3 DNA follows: TGTGCCAGCAGCCCCTCCGACAGGGGGCAGCAGTACTTC. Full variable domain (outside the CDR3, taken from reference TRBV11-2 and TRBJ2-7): EAGVAQSPRYKIIEKRQSVAFWCNPISGHATLYWYQQILGQGPKLLIQFQNNGVVDDSQLPKDRFSAERLKGVDSTLKIQPAKLEDSAVYLCASSPSDRGQQYFGPGTRLTVT.

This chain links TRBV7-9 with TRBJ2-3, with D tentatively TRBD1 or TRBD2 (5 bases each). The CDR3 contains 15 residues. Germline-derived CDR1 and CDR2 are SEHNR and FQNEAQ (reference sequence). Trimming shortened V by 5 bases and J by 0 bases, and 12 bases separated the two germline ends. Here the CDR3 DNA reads TGTGCCAGCAGCCGGGACGCTGCTAGCACAGATACGCAGTATTTT. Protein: CASSRDAASTDTQYF.

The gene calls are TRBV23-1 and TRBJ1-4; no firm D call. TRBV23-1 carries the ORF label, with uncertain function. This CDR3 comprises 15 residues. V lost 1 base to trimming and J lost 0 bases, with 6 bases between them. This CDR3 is CASSQYRTTNEKLFF. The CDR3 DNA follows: TGCGCCAGCAGTCAATATAGAACAACTAATGAAAAACTGTTTTTT.

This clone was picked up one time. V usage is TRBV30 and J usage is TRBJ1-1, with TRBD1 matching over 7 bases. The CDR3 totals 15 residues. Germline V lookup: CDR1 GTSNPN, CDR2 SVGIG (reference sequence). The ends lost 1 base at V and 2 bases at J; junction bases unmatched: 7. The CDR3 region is CAWSAIDRDNTEAFF. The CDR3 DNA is TGTGCCTGGAGTGCAATTGACAGGGACAACACTGAAGCTTTCTTT. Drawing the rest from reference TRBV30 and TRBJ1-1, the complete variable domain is SQTIHQWPATLVQPVGSPLSLECTVEGTSNPNLYWYRQAAGRGLQLLFYSVGIGQISSEVPQNLSASRPQDRQFILSSKKLLLSDSGFYLCAWSAIDRDNTEAFFGQGTRLTVV.

The CDR3 loop is CAPGTFLAKNIQYF. CDR3 DNA sequence: TGTGCCCCAGGGACATTCCTAGCCAAAAACATTCAGTACTTC. The chain has TRBV19 and TRBJ2-4; D is possibly TRBD1 (6 bases). This CDR3 is built from 14 residues. CDR1 and CDR2 (germline): LNHDA, SQIVND (reference sequence). V was cut by 11 bases and J by 0 bases, with 14 bases left in between.

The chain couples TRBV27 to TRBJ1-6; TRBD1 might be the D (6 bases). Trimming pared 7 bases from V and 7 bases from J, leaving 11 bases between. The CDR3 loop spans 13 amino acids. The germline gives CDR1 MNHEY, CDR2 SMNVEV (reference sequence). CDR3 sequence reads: CASNRGGNSPLHF. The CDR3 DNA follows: TGTGCCAGCAATCGGGGGGGCAATTCACCCCTCCACTTT.

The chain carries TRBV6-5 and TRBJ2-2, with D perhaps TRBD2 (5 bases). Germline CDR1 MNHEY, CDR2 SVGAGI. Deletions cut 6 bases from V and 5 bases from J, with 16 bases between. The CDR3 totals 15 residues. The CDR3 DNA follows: TGTGCCAGCAGGGATGACTCCTCGGGGACCGGGGAGCTGTTTTTT. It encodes CASRDDSSGTGELFF.

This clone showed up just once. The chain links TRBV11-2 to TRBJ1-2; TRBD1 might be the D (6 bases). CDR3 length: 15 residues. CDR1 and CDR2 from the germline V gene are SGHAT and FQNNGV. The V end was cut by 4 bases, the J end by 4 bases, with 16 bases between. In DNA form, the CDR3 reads TGTGCCAGCAGCTGGACAGCGGGAGGCCTCTATGGCTACACCTTC. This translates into CASSWTAGGLYGYTF.

Here the CDR3 reads CASSESSLSTDTQYF. In DNA form, the CDR3 reads TGCGCCAGCAGTGAGTCTAGTCTCTCTACAGATACGCAGTATTTT. V gene TRBV10-1 combines with J gene TRBJ2-3; D gene ambiguous. V lost 0 bases and J lost 3, with 10 bases in between. CDR3 length equals 15 residues. The germline V gene has CDR1 WNHNN and CDR2 SYGVQD (reference sequence).

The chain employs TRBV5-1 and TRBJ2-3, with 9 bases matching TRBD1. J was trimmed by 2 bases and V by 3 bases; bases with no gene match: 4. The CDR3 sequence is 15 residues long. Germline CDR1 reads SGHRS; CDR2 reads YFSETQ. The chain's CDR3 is CASSSAQGATDTQYF. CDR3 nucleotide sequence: TGCGCCAGCAGCTCGGCACAGGGGGCCACAGATACGCAGTATTTT.

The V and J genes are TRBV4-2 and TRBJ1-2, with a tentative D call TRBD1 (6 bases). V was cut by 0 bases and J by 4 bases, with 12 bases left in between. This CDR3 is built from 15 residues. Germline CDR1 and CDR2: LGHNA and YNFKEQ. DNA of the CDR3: TGTGCCAGCAGCCAAGATACGGACAGCGGCTATGGCTACACCTTC. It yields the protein CASSQDTDSGYGYTF.

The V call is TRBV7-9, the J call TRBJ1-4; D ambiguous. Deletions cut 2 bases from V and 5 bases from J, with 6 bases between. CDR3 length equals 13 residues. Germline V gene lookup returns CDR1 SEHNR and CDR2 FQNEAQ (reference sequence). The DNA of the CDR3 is TGTGCCAGCAGCTTAACAAGGAATGAAAAACTGTTTTTT. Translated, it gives CASSLTRNEKLFF.

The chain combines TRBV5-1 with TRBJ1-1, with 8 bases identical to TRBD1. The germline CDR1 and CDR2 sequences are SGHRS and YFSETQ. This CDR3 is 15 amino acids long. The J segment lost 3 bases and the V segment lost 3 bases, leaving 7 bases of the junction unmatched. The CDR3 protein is CASSYTGGIHTEAFF. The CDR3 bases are TGCGCCAGCAGCTATACAGGGGGTATTCACACTGAAGCTTTCTTT.

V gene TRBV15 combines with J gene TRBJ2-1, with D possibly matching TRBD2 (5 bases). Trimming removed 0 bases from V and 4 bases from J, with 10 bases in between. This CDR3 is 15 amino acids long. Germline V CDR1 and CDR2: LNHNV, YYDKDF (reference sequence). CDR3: CATSRDTGYYNEQFF. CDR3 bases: TGTGCCACCAGCAGAGATACGGGGTATTACAATGAGCAGTTCTTC.

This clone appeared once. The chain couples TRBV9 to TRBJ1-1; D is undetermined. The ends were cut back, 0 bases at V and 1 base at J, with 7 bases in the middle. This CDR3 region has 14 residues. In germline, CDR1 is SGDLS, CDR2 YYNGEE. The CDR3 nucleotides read TGTGCCAGCAGCGTAGATCCAGAGAACACTGAAGCTTTCTTT. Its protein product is CASSVDPENTEAFF.

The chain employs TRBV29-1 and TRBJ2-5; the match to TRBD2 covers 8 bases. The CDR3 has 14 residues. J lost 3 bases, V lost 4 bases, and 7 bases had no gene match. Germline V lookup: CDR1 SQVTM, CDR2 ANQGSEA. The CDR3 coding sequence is TGCAGCGTTGGTCAGGGCGGGGGGAAAGAGACCCAGTACTTC. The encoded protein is CSVGQGGGKETQYF.

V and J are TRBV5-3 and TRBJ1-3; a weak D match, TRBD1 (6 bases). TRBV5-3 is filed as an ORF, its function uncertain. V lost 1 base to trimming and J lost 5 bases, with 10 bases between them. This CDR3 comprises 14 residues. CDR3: CARSLTGKRNTIYF. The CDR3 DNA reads TGTGCCAGAAGCTTGACAGGGAAGAGAAACACCATATATTTT.

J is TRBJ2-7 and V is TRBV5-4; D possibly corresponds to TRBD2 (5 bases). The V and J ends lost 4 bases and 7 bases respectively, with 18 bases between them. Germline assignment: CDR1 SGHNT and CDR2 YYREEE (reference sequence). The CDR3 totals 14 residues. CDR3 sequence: CASSLAQNREEQYF. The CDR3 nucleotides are TGTGCCAGCAGCCTGGCACAGAACCGGGAAGAGCAGTACTTC.